These T cell receptor beta chains were read from a single sample in a study of shared clonotypes between healthy human individuals. The table came from immunoSEQ multiplex PCR; TCRdb's copy has only in-frame clones and leaves some out. The table lists hundreds of thousands of clones, around 72% of them singletons, with approximately 10% in the top ten. What was sequenced was memory CD4+ T cells sorted from blood. The receptors originated from a man aged 30 to 45 in good health. Each CDR3 is given with its conserved first and last residue. The D gene is left open where the match is weak. Expanded clones get a size class; other rows say once, few or many, or leave the size out.

abundance	v_gene	j_gene	d_gene	len	CDR3aa	CDR3nt
many	TRBV10-1	TRBJ1-4	NA	13	CASSFDRNEKLFF	TGCGCCAGCAGCTTCGACAGGAATGAAAAACTGTTTTTT
NA	TRBV7-8	TRBJ1-1	NA	14	CASSLVRGNTEAFF	TGTGCCAGCAGCTTAGTCAGGGGGAACACTGAAGCTTTCTTT
NA	TRBV27	TRBJ1-2	NA	16	CASSVTRLQGNYGYTF	TGTGCCAGCAGTGTAACCCGCCTACAGGGAAACTATGGCTACACCTTC
NA	TRBV5-6	TRBJ2-5	NA	18	CATNIGLRAEPSQETQYF	TGTGCCACTAATATTGGCCTTCGGGCAGAGCCTTCCCAAGAGACCCAGTACTTC
NA	TRBV7-8	TRBJ2-2	TRBD2	15	CASRLGTSGTGELFF	TGTGCCAGCAGGCTAGGGACTAGCGGCACCGGGGAGCTGTTTTTT
many	TRBV29-1	TRBJ2-2	NA	15	CSVGLGQINTGELFF	TGCAGCGTTGGTCTCGGACAGATCAACACCGGGGAGCTGTTTTTT
NA	TRBV19	TRBJ2-1	TRBD2	16	CARIKVTSGRRAEQFF	TGTGCCAGGATTAAGGTTACTAGCGGGAGACGGGCTGAGCAGTTCTTC
NA	TRBV5-1	TRBJ2-3	NA	15	CASSLSPINTDTQYF	TGCGCCAGCAGCTTGTCCCCTATCAACACAGATACGCAGTATTTT
NA	TRBV28	TRBJ1-1	NA	12	CASPPSGRKAFF	TGTGCCAGCCCCCCAAGCGGGCGTAAAGCTTTCTTT
few	TRBV27	TRBJ2-2	NA	14	CASSFIENTGELFF	TGTGCCAGCAGCTTTATAGAGAACACCGGGGAGCTGTTTTTT
NA	TRBV9	TRBJ2-7	NA	16	CASSIRAGSDTYEQYF	TGTGCCAGCAGCATCCGAGCAGGCTCAGATACCTACGAGCAGTACTTC
NA	TRBV5-6	TRBJ2-5	NA	16	CASSLLGAGRQETQYF	TGTGCCAGCAGCTTGTTGGGGGCGGGTCGTCAAGAGACCCAGTACTTC
NA	TRBV2	TRBJ2-2	NA	12	CASSEAGGELFF	TGTGCCAGCAGTGAAGCTGGGGGGGAGCTGTTTTTT
NA	TRBV7-9	TRBJ2-2	TRBD1	15	CASSVDRVSTGELFF	TGTGCCAGCAGCGTGGACAGGGTTAGCACCGGGGAGCTGTTTTTT
NA	TRBV27	TRBJ2-7	NA	17	CASSFLGGPSELYEQYF	TGTGCCAGCAGTTTTCTCGGTGGTCCTAGCGAACTCTACGAGCAGTACTTC
NA	TRBV7-7	TRBJ2-2	NA	14	CASRQTPNTGELFF	TGTGCCAGCAGACAAACACCGAACACCGGGGAGCTGTTTTTT
NA	TRBV9	TRBJ2-1	TRBD2	19	CASSVEGLAGGPPYNEQFF	TGTGCCAGCAGCGTAGAGGGACTAGCGGGAGGCCCCCCCTACAATGAGCAGTTCTTC
NA	TRBV14	TRBJ2-3	NA	14	CASSTGLSTDTQYF	TGTGCCAGCAGCACGGGACTCTCCACAGATACGCAGTATTTT
NA	TRBV10-3	TRBJ2-7	NA	14	CAITPGQGAYEQYF	TGTGCCATCACTCCGGGACAAGGGGCCTACGAGCAGTACTTC
NA	TRBV6-6	TRBJ1-2	NA	12	CASMRDPYGYTF	TGTGCCAGCATGCGAGACCCCTATGGCTACACCTTC
NA	TRBV5-1	TRBJ2-7	TRBD2	19	CASSLEAGLAEVRSYEQYF	TGCGCCAGCAGCCTTGAGGCAGGGCTAGCGGAAGTCCGCTCCTACGAGCAGTACTTC
NA	TRBV10-2	TRBJ1-2	NA	13	CASSEGQPYGYTF	TGCGCCAGCAGTGAGGGACAGCCTTATGGCTACACCTTC
NA	TRBV11-3	TRBJ2-1	TRBD2	16	CASSSQTSGSPNEQFF	TGTGCCAGCAGCTCCCAAACTAGCGGGAGCCCCAATGAGCAGTTCTTC
NA	TRBV11-3	TRBJ1-5	NA	18	CASSLILTWGYSNQPQHF	TGTGCCAGCAGCTTAATCCTCACTTGGGGCTATAGCAATCAGCCCCAGCATTTT
NA	TRBV11-2	TRBJ2-5	TRBD2	15	CASSLGGSGRAHQYF	TGTGCCAGCAGCTTAGGGGGCAGCGGGAGGGCCCATCAGTACTTC
NA	TRBV25-1	TRBJ2-5	TRBD1	16	CASSGAGTGGQETQYF	TGTGCCAGCAGTGGGGCCGGGACAGGGGGTCAAGAGACCCAGTACTTC
NA	TRBV7-9	TRBJ1-1	NA	18	CASSPLEGRGQGNTEAFF	TGTGCCAGCAGTCCCTTGGAAGGTCGCGGGCAAGGGAACACTGAAGCTTTCTTT
once	TRBV5-1	TRBJ2-7	NA	14	CASSFVGSSYEQYF	TGCGCCAGCAGCTTCGTCGGGAGCTCCTACGAGCAGTACTTC
NA	TRBV18	TRBJ1-1	NA	12	CASSPRLTEAFF	TGTGCCAGCTCACCAAGGCTTACTGAAGCTTTCTTT
few	TRBV11-2	TRBJ2-5	TRBD2	16	CASSLEMMTGGETQYF	TGTGCCAGCAGCTTAGAAATGATGACGGGAGGAGAGACCCAGTACTTC
NA	TRBV5-1	TRBJ2-6	NA	18	CASSYTVPELSGANVLTF	TGCGCCAGCAGCTACACGGTCCCCGAGTTATCTGGGGCCAACGTCCTGACTTTC
NA	TRBV7-2	TRBJ2-2	NA	16	CASSLRAGPNTGELFF	TGTGCCAGCAGCTTACGGGCGGGCCCCAACACCGGGGAGCTGTTTTTT
NA	TRBV2	TRBJ1-2	NA	14	CASTPDRINYGYTF	TGTGCCAGCACACCGGACAGAATCAACTATGGCTACACCTTC
once	TRBV1	TRBJ2-5	NA	19	CTSSRVRGLAGQPQETQYF	TGCACCAGCAGCCGAGTCAGGGGACTAGCGGGTCAACCTCAAGAGACCCAGTACTTC
NA	TRBV10-3	TRBJ1-5	NA	15	CAISEAGNSNQPQHF	TGTGCCATCAGTGAAGCAGGGAATAGCAATCAGCCCCAGCATTTT
NA	TRBV15	TRBJ2-6	TRBD1	18	CATSRGDSFPSGANVLTF	TGTGCCACCAGCAGGGGGGACAGTTTCCCCTCTGGGGCCAACGTCCTGACTTTC
NA	TRBV28	TRBJ1-1	TRBD1	16	CASSSHGTVGVTEAFF	TGTGCCAGCAGCTCCCACGGGACAGTAGGAGTCACTGAAGCTTTCTTT
NA	TRBV7-3	TRBJ2-4	NA	20	CASSPGHQKLGLMAKNIQYF	TGTGCCAGCAGCCCCGGCCATCAGAAATTGGGATTGATGGCCAAAAACATTCAGTACTTC
NA	TRBV25-1	TRBJ1-3	NA	16	CASSGRTEALGNTIYF	TGTGCCAGCAGTGGGAGGACAGAAGCTCTGGGAAACACCATATATTTT
NA	TRBV7-2	TRBJ2-7	TRBD1	15	CASSSPGQTLYEQYF	TGTGCCAGCAGCTCCCCGGGACAGACCCTCTACGAGCAGTACTTC
NA	TRBV18	TRBJ1-2	TRBD1	15	CASSAGTGDLYGYTF	TGTGCCAGCTCAGCCGGGACAGGGGATCTCTATGGCTACACCTTC